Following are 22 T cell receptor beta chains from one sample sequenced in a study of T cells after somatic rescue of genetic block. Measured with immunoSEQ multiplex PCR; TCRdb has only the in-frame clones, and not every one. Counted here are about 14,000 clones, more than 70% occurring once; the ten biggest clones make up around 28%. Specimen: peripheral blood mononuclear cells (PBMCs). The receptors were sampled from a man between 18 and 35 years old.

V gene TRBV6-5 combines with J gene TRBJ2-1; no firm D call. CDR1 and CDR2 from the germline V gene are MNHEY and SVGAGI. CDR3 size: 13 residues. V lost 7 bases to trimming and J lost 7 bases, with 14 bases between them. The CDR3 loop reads CASNPRPGNEQFF. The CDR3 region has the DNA TGTGCCAGCAACCCACGGCCGGGTAATGAGCAGTTCTTC.

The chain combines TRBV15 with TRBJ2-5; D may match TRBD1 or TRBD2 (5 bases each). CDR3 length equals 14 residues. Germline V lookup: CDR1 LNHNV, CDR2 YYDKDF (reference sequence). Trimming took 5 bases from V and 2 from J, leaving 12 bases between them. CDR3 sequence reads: CATSSGDVQETQYF. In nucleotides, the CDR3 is TGTGCCACCAGCTCCGGGGACGTTCAAGAGACCCAGTACTTC.

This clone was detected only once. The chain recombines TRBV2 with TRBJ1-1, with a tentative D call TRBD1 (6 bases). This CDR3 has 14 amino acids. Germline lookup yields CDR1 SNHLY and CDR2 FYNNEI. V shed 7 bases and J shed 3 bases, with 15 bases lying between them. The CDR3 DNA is TGTGCCAGCATTGGGGGGCGGGTGGACACTGAAGCTTTCTTT. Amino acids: CASIGGRVDTEAFF. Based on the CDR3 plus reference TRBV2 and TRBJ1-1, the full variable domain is EPEVTQTPSHQVTQMGQEVILRCVPISNHLYFYWYRQILGQKVEFLVSFYNNEISEKSEIFDDQFSVERPDGSNFTLKIRSTKLEDSAMYFCASIGGRVDTEAFFGQGTRLTVV.

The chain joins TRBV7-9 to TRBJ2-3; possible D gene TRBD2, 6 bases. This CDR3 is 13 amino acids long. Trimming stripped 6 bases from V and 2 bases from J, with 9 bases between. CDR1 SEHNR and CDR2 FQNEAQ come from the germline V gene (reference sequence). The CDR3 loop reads CASRGGYTDTQYF. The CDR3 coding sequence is TGTGCCAGCAGGGGGGGTTACACAGATACGCAGTATTTT.

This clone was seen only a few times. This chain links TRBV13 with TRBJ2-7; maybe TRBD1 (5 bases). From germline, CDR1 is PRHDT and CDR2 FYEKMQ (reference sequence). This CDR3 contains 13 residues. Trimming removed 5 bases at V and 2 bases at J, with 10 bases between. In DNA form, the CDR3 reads TGTGCCAGCAGCCTACAGGCCCCCTACGAGCAGTACTTC. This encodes CASSLQAPYEQYF.

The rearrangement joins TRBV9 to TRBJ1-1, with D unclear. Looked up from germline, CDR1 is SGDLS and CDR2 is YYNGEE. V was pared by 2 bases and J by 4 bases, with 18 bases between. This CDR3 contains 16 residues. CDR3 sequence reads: CASSVRAEGMSTEAFF. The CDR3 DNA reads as TGTGCCAGCAGCGTCCGGGCGGAGGGAATGAGCACTGAAGCTTTCTTT.

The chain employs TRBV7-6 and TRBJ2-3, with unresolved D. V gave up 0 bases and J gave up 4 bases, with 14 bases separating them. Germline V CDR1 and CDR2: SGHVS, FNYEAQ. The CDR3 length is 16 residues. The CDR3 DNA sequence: TGTGCCAGCAGCTTAGCGAGAGACCATGGTTCAGATACGCAGTATTTT. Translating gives CASSLARDHGSDTQYF.

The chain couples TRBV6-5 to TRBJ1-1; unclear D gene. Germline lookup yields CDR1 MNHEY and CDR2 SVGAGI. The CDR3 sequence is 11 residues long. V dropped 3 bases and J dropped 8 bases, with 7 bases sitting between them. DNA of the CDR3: TGTGCCAGCAGTTATATAGGGGAAGCTTTCTTT. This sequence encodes CASSYIGEAFF.

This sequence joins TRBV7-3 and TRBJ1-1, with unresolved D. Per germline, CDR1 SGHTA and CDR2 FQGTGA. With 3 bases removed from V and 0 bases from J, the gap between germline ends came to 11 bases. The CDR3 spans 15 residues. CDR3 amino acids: CASSFSGRLNTEAFF. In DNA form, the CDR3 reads TGTGCCAGCAGCTTCAGTGGGAGACTGAACACTGAAGCTTTCTTT.

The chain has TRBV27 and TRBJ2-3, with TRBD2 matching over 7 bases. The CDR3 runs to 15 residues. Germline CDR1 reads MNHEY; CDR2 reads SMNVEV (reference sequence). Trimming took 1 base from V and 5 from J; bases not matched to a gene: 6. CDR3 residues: CASSLWRELEDTQYF. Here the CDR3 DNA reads TGTGCCAGCAGTTTATGGCGGGAGCTAGAAGATACGCAGTATTTT.

Here the CDR3 reads CAWRRRQGEYEAFF. CDR3 nucleotide sequence: TGTGCCTGGAGGCGGAGACAGGGGGAATATGAGGCTTTCTTT. The genes are TRBV30 and TRBJ1-1; 9 bases fit TRBD1. The germline V gene has CDR1 GTSNPN and CDR2 SVGIG (reference sequence). The CDR3 loop spans 14 amino acids. J gave up 11 bases and V 3 bases, and 13 bases lay outside the gene matches.

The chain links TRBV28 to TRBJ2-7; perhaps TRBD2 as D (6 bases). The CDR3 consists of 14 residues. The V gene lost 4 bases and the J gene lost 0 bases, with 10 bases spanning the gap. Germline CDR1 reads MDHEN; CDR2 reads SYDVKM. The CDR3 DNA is TGTGCCAGCAGTTACGGAGGGCCCTCCTACGAGCAGTACTTC. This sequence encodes CASSYGGPSYEQYF.

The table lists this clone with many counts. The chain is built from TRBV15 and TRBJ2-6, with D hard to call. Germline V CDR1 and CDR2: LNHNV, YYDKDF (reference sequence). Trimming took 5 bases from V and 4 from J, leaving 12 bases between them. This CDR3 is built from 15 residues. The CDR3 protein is CATSWPQEGANVLTF. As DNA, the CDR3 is TGTGCCACCAGCTGGCCCCAGGAAGGGGCCAACGTCCTGACTTTC. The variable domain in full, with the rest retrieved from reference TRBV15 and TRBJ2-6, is DAMVIQNPRYQVTQFGKPVTLSCSQTLNHNVMYWYQQKSSQAPKLLFHYYDKDFNNEADTPDNFQSRRPNTSFCFLDIRSPGLGDTAMYLCATSWPQEGANVLTFGAGSRLTVL.

For the CDR3, the DNA is TGTGCCAGCAGTCGGGACAGGGGGTTGAATGAGCAGTTCTTC. Its protein is CASSRDRGLNEQFF. V and J are TRBV6-1 and TRBJ2-1; 11 bases agree with TRBD1. Looked up from germline, CDR1 is MNHNS and CDR2 is SASEGT. V trimming: 5 bases; J trimming: 7 bases; junction bases outside the gene matches: 4. CDR3 length equals 14 residues.

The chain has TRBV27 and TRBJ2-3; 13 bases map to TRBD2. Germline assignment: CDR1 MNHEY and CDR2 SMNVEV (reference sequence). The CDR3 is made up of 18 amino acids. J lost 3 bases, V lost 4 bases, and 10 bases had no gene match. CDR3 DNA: TGTGCCAGCAGTTCCCGACTAGCGGGGGGACGCGGGACAGATACGCAGTATTTT. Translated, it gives CASSSRLAGGRGTDTQYF.

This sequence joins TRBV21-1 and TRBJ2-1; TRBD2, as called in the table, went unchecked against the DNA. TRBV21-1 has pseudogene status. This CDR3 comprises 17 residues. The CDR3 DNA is TGTGCCAGCAGCAAAGGGCGGGGGGTCACCTGCTACAATGAGCAGTTCTTC. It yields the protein CASSKGRGVTCYNEQFF.

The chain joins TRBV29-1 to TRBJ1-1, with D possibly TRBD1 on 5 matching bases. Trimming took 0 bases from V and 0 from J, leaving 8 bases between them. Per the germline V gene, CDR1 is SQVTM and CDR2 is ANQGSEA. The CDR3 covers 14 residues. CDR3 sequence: CSVEDGAMNTEAFF. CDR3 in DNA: TGCAGCGTTGAAGATGGGGCCATGAACACTGAAGCTTTCTTT.

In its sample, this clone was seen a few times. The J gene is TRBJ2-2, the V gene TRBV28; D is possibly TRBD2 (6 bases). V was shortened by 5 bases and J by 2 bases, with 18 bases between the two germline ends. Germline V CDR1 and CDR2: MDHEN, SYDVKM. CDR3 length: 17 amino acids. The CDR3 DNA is TGTGCCAGCAGTCGACCGGGACTCTGGGGAAACACCGGGGAGCTGTTTTTT. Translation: CASSRPGLWGNTGELFF.

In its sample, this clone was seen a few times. As DNA, the CDR3 is TGTGCCAGCAGCCTGGACAGAGGCGAGCAGTACTTC. Protein product: CASSLDRGEQYF. V is TRBV7-9 and J is TRBJ2-7, with D possibly being TRBD1 (6 bases). Trimming shortened V by 5 bases and J by 6 bases, and 11 bases separated the two germline ends. Germline CDR1 reads SEHNR; CDR2 reads FQNEAQ (reference sequence). The CDR3 runs 12 residues.

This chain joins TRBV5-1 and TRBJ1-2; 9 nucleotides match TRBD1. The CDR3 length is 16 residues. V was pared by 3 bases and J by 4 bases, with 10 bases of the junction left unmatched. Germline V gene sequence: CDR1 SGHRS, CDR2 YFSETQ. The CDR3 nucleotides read TGCGCCAGCAGCTCAACAACAGGGGGCGGTGGCTATGGCTACACCTTC. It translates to CASSSTTGGGGYGYTF.

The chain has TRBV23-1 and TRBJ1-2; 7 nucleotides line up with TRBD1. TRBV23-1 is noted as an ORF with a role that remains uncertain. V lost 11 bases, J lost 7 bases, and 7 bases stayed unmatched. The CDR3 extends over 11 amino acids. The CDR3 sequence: CACLTGPGYTF. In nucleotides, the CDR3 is TGCGCCTGCTTGACAGGGCCTGGCTACACCTTC.

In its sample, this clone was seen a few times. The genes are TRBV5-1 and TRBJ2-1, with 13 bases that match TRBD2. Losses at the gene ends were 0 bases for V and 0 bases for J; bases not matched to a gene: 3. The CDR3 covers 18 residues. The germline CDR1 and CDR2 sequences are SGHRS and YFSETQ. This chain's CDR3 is CASSLGLAGGYSYNEQFF. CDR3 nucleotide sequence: TGCGCCAGCAGCTTGGGACTAGCGGGGGGATACTCCTACAATGAGCAGTTCTTC.